A selection of T cell receptor beta chains follows, all from one sample in a study of blood T cell repertoires in COVID-19. Clones were read by immunoSEQ multiplex PCR, and TCRdb kept only the in-frame ones, dropping some. The data contain roughly 200,000 clones, 65% to 85% of them singletons. Sequenced sample: PBMCs or T cells enriched from blood (not recorded which). These receptors originate from a woman aged 25 to 39 who had been exposed to COVID-19. The CDR3 runs from the conserved cysteine through the conserved F or W. Each record gives: D gene, J gene, V gene, clone size, CDR3 DNA, CDR3 protein. D genes are given only for firm matches. Clone size, where shown, is once, few, many, or a class for clones that have expanded.

>TRBD1|TRBJ1-1|TRBV5-4|NA
TGTGCCAGCAGCTTGACAGGGGATTTCACTGAAGCTTTCTTT
CASSLTGDFTEAFF
>NA|TRBJ1-1|TRBV3-1/TRBV3-2|NA
TGTGCCAGCAGCCAGGTGTGGTGGGCAGGTGAAGCTTTCTTT
CASSQVWWAGEAFF
>NA|TRBJ1-2|TRBV9|NA
TGTGCCAGCACCGCGGCAGGGTCCTATGGCTACACCTTC
CASTAAGSYGYTF
>TRBD2|TRBJ2-2|TRBV9|once
TGTGCCAGCAGCGTAGGGGAGGGGCCGGACACCGGGGAGCTGTTTTTT
CASSVGEGPDTGELFF
>NA|TRBJ2-2|TRBV19|NA
TGTGCCAGTAGTGGCTACAGGGACACCGGGGAGCTGTTTTTT
CASSGYRDTGELFF
>NA|TRBJ1-1|TRBV2|few
TGTGCCAGCAGTGTATCGCAGGGGCTGGGTGAAGCTTTCTTT
CASSVSQGLGEAFF
>TRBD2|TRBJ2-5|TRBV5-1|NA
TGCGCCAGCAGCGGGGGACTACGAGAGACCCAGTACTTC
CASSGGLRETQYF
>NA|TRBJ2-7|TRBV27|few
TGTGCCAGCACCGAGAGGTGGCCCGAGCAGTACTTC
CASTERWPEQYF
>TRBD1|TRBJ1-5|TRBV19|NA
TGTGCCAGTAGTATAGTATCTGGACAGGGAGTAGGCAATCAGCCCCAGCATTTT
CASSIVSGQGVGNQPQHF
>NA|TRBJ2-7|TRBV4-1|NA
TGCGCCAGCAGCCAAGAAGAGGTTTACGAGCAGTACTTC
CASSQEEVYEQYF
>TRBD1|TRBJ1-1|TRBV5-1|NA
TGCGCCAGCAGCAACACCGGGACAGGTGAAGCTTTCTTT
CASSNTGTGEAFF
>NA|TRBJ2-7|TRBV7-2|NA
TGTGCCAGCAGCTTAGGGCTGGGGAGCTACTACGAGCAGTACTTC
CASSLGLGSYYEQYF
>TRBD1|TRBJ2-2|TRBV9|once
TGTGCCAGCAGCGTAAGGACAGGGAGTACCGGGGAGCTGTTTTTT
CASSVRTGSTGELFF
>TRBD1|TRBJ2-5|TRBV5-1|NA
TGCGCCAGCAGCTTGGCACAGGGGGCGTGGGAGACCCAGTACTTC
CASSLAQGAWETQYF
>TRBD1|TRBJ1-1|TRBV5-5|NA
TGTGCCAGCAGCCAGGGACAGGGGGCTGGCGGTACTGAAGCTTTCTTT
CASSQGQGAGGTEAFF
>TRBD1|TRBJ1-5|TRBV5-1|NA
TGCGCCAGCAGCTTGGGGACAGGGAGGGATCAGCCCCAGCATTTT
CASSLGTGRDQPQHF
>TRBD2|TRBJ2-3|TRBV24-1|NA
TGTGCCACCAGTGATGGAGGGGCTAGCGGGGGGCCCACAGATACGCAGTATTTT
CATSDGGASGGPTDTQYF
>TRBD2|TRBJ2-3|TRBV6-5|NA
TGTGCCAGCAGTTACTCGGCTAGCGGGGGGACAGATACGCAGTATTTT
CASSYSASGGTDTQYF
>TRBD2|TRBJ2-7|TRBV5-4|NA
TGTGCCAGCAGCTTGGAAGGTCTACTAGCGGGGTGGGACGAGCAGTACTTC
CASSLEGLLAGWDEQYF
>NA|TRBJ1-6|TRBV10-2|few
TGCGCCAGCCGCGGGGACGGAAATTCACCCCTCCACTTT
CASRGDGNSPLHF
>NA|TRBJ2-7|TRBV6-2/TRBV6-3|NA
TGTGCCAGCAGTTACTACAGGGACGAGCAGTACTTC
CASSYYRDEQYF
>TRBD2|TRBJ2-7|TRBV15|NA
TGTGCCACCAGCAGACGTGGCAGGGAGGGGGAGCAGTACTTC
CATSRRGREGEQYF
>NA|TRBJ2-1|TRBV30|NA
TGTGCCTGGACTAGCGAGTACAATGAGCAGTTCTTC
CAWTSEYNEQFF
>TRBD1|TRBJ1-5|TRBV6-2/TRBV6-3|NA
TGTGCCAGCAGTCGCGGACAGGGGAGAAATCAGCCCCAGCATTTT
CASSRGQGRNQPQHF
>NA|TRBJ2-1|TRBV7-2|NA
TGTGCCAGCAGCCCTCGGCGGGGGCCCTACAATGAGCAGTTCTTC
CASSPRRGPYNEQFF
>NA|TRBJ1-1|TRBV7-3|NA
TGTGCCAGCAGCTTAAATCCGGGAGGGGAAGCTTTCTTT
CASSLNPGGEAFF
>TRBD2|TRBJ2-3|TRBV13|NA
TGTGCCAGCAGCTTCGCCACCGGCGGGGGGCCAAGCACAGATACGCAGTATTTT
CASSFATGGGPSTDTQYF
>NA|TRBJ2-2|TRBV11-3|few
TGTGCCAGCCAAAATGTTAACAGGAAATATGGCACCGGGGAGCTGTTTTTT
CASQNVNRKYGTGELFF
>TRBD2|TRBJ2-1|TRBV6-2/TRBV6-3|NA
TGTGCCAGCAGTTACGTAGCGGGCTACAATGAGCAGTTCTTC
CASSYVAGYNEQFF
>NA|TRBJ1-2|TRBV10-1|NA
TGCGCCAGCAGCCTAACAGGGACCTATGGCTACACCTTC
CASSLTGTYGYTF
>TRBD2|TRBJ2-3|TRBV5-5|NA
TGTGCCAGCAGCTTGGGCCTAGCGGGGGGGCAAGATACGCAGTATTTT
CASSLGLAGGQDTQYF
>TRBD2|TRBJ2-5|TRBV4-1|NA
TGCGCCAGCAGCGGCGAAGCGGGGGGGCCTCTTGAGACCCAGTACTTC
CASSGEAGGPLETQYF
>TRBD1|TRBJ1-2|TRBV3-1/TRBV3-2|once
TGTGCCAGCAGCCAAGCGGGACAGGGTTCCTATGGCTACACCTTC
CASSQAGQGSYGYTF
>NA|TRBJ2-5|TRBV21-1|NA
TGTGCCAGCAGCAAAGCGGTAGGGGCCCCAGAAGAGACCCAGTACTTC
CASSKAVGAPEETQYF
>NA|TRBJ1-4|TRBV2|NA
TGTGCCAGCAGTTCGGGGGAGGGGTCAACTAATGAAAAACTGTTTTTT
CASSSGEGSTNEKLFF
>NA|TRBJ2-1|TRBV7-7|NA
TGTGCCAGCAGTTTGGTTACTACCTCCTACAATGAGCAGTTCTTC
CASSLVTTSYNEQFF
>TRBD2|TRBJ2-1|TRBV3-1/TRBV3-2|NA
TGTGCCAGCGGCGTGGCGGGGGGGTACAGTGAGCAGTTCTTC
CASGVAGGYSEQFF